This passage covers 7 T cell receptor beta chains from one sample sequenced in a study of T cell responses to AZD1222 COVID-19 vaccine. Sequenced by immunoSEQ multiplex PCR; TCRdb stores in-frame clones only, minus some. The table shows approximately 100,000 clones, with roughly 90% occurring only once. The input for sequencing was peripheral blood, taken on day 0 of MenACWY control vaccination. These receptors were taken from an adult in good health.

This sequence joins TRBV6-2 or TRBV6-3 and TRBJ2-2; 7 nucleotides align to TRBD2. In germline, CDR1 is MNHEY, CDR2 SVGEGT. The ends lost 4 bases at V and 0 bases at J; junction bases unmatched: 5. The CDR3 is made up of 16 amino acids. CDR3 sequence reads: CASSSLGGTNTGELFF. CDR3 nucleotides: TGTGCCAGCAGTTCCCTCGGGGGGACGAACACCGGGGAGCTGTTTTTT.

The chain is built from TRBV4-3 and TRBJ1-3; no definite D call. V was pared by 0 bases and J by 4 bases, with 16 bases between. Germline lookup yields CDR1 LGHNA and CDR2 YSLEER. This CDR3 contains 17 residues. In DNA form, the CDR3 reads TGCGCCAGCAGCCAAGATGTTGGGCGGCTTTCGGGAAACACCATATATTTT. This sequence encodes CASSQDVGRLSGNTIYF.

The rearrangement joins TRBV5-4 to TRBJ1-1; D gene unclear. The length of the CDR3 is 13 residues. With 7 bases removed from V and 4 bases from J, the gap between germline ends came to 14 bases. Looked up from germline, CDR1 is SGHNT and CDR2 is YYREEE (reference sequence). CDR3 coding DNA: TGTGCCAGCCGGGATTCTCTTTTCACTGAAGCTTTCTTT. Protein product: CASRDSLFTEAFF.

The CDR3 is CASAPNRLAGAYEQYF. The CDR3 DNA sequence: TGTGCCAGCGCCCCGAATCGGCTAGCGGGGGCCTACGAGCAGTACTTC. This chain uses TRBV11-2 with TRBJ2-7; 10 bases are shared with TRBD2. The V gene end was trimmed by 8 bases and the J gene end by 2 bases; junction bases not matched to a gene: 12. CDR3 length: 16 amino acids. Germline-derived CDR1 and CDR2 are SGHAT and FQNNGV.

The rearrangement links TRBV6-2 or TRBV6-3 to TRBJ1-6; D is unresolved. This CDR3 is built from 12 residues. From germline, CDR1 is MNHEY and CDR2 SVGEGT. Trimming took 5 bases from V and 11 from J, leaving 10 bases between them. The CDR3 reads CASSNPVAPLHF. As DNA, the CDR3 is TGTGCCAGCAGTAACCCCGTGGCACCCCTCCACTTT.

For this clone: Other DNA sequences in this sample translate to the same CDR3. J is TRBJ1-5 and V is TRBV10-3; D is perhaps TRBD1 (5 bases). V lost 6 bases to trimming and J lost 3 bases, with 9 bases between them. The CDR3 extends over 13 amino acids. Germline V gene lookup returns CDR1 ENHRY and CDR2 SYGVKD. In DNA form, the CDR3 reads TGTGCCATCAGGGGGGACTCCAATCAGCCCCAGCATTTT. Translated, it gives CAIRGDSNQPQHF.

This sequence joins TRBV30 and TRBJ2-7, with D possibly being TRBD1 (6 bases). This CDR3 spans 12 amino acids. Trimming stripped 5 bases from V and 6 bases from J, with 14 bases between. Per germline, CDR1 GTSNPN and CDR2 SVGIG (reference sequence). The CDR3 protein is CAWDTGLREQYF. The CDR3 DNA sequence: TGTGCCTGGGATACAGGGTTGCGCGAGCAGTACTTC.